These 18 T cell receptor beta chains were all obtained from the same sample, sequenced in a study of cytomegalovirus exposure and HLA in healthy donors. Primers included in the PCR were 60 Vbeta and 13 Jbeta primers. The data were produced by immunoSEQ multiplex PCR, yet TCRdb's version contains in-frame clones alone and is incomplete. The sample holds approximately 140,000 clones, 75% to 80% seen once. Sequenced sample: PBMCs. These TCRs come from a woman aged 60-75 years in good health and CMV-seronegative.

This clone was seen only once. The rearrangement uses TRBV6-5 and TRBJ2-1; 9 bases match TRBD2. Germline V CDR1 and CDR2: MNHEY, SVGAGI. Trimming removed 0 bases from V and 12 bases from J; junction bases left unmatched: 3. This CDR3 contains 13 residues. This CDR3 is CASSYSGTSRQFF. DNA of the CDR3: TGTGCCAGCAGTTACTCGGGGACTAGCAGGCAGTTCTTC.

V usage is TRBV6-6 and J usage is TRBJ1-1; possibly TRBD1 for D (5 bases). The CDR3 sequence is 16 residues long. CDR1 MNHNY and CDR2 SVGAGI come from the germline V gene (reference sequence). The V end was cut by 2 bases, the J end by 0 bases, with 13 bases between. The CDR3 region is CASSYRPTVLNTEAFF. The CDR3 DNA reads TGTGCCAGCAGTTACCGACCGACAGTTTTGAACACTGAAGCTTTCTTT.

The rearrangement uses TRBV9 and TRBJ1-3; weak D call: TRBD1 (6 bases). Trimming removed 0 bases at V and 2 bases at J, with 9 bases between. Germline-derived CDR1 and CDR2 are SGDLS and YYNGEE. CDR3 length equals 15 residues. CDR3 bases: TGTGCCAGCAGCGTAGCCTACAGGGCTGGAAACACCATATATTTT. Translation gives CASSVAYRAGNTIYF.

The chain employs TRBV2 and TRBJ1-1, with D hard to call. The CDR3 runs 13 residues. CDR1 SNHLY and CDR2 FYNNEI come from the germline V gene. V was trimmed by 4 bases and J by 1 base, leaving 7 bases between them. The CDR3 nucleotides are TGTGCCAGCAGTGCGGACTGGAACACTGAAGCTTTCTTT. This sequence encodes CASSADWNTEAFF.

The J gene is TRBJ1-5, the V gene TRBV6-5; 7 nucleotides line up with TRBD1. This CDR3 contains 15 residues. CDR1 and CDR2 from the germline V gene are MNHEY and SVGAGI. The trim removed 5 bases at V and 3 bases at J, leaving 7 bases unmatched. CDR3 region: CASSPGTAYNQPQHF. The CDR3 bases are TGTGCCAGCAGTCCCGGGACAGCGTACAATCAGCCCCAGCATTTT.

V is TRBV5-1 and J is TRBJ1-1; 8 bases align to TRBD1. After removal of 0 bases from V and 6 bases from J, the junction contained 16 bases not matched to a gene. The germline V gene encodes CDR1 SGHRS and CDR2 YFSETQ. This CDR3 is 18 amino acids long. Written as DNA, the CDR3 is TGCGCCAGCAGCTTGGAGGGACAGGTAAACCTGGGGGGAGCTGAAGCTTTCTTT. Its translation: CASSLEGQVNLGGAEAFF.

J is TRBJ1-1 and V is TRBV6-1; TRBD1 might be the D (5 bases). V was clipped by 6 bases and J by 4 bases, with 12 bases between them. The CDR3 is 13 amino acids. Germline CDR1 reads MNHNS; CDR2 reads SASEGT. CDR3 protein: CASRGLRGTEAFF. CDR3 in DNA: TGTGCCAGCAGGGGATTAAGGGGCACTGAAGCTTTCTTT.

The chain has TRBV7-2 and TRBJ1-4; 11 bases are a match to TRBD1. CDR1 and CDR2 (germline): SGHTA, FQGNSA. The CDR3 length is 15 residues. V dropped 5 bases and J dropped 8; count of bases not matched to a gene: 7. The CDR3 is CASSRRDRGFEKLFF. In nucleotides, the CDR3 is TGTGCCAGCAGCCGAAGGGACAGGGGGTTCGAAAAACTGTTTTTT.

This sequence joins TRBV29-1 and TRBJ1-2; D call uncertain. CDR1 SQVTM and CDR2 ANQGSEA come from the germline V gene. The CDR3 is 9 amino acids. V was cut by 7 bases and J by 9 bases, with 9 bases left in between. Written as DNA, the CDR3 is TGCAGCGCCCACAGCCGCTACACCTTC. This encodes CSAHSRYTF.

This clone has more than one count but fewer than ten. This chain uses TRBV1 with TRBJ1-5; the DNA was not used to check the table's D call, TRBD1. TRBV1 represents a pseudogene. CDR3 length: 15 residues. This CDR3 reads CTSSQVQGSNQPQHF. The CDR3, as DNA: TGCACCAGCAGCCAAGTACAGGGAAGCAATCAGCCCCAGCATTTT.

V usage is TRBV5-1 and J usage is TRBJ2-7, with 7 bases aligning to TRBD1. V trimming: 4 bases; J trimming: 3 bases; junction bases outside the gene matches: 7. The CDR3 is 14 residues long. Germline V gives CDR1 SGHRS, CDR2 YFSETQ. DNA for the CDR3: TGCGCCAGCAGCCTGGGGGACAGTCACTACGAGCAGTACTTC. This sequence encodes CASSLGDSHYEQYF.

This chain uses TRBV7-8 with TRBJ2-1, with 8 nucleotides matching TRBD1. V dropped 4 bases and J dropped 3; count of bases not matched to a gene: 11. Germline V lookup: CDR1 SGHVS, CDR2 FQNEAQ. The CDR3 runs to 17 residues. CDR3 sequence reads: CASSYLPRDRFYNEQFF. The CDR3 region has the DNA TGTGCCAGCAGCTATCTACCCCGGGACAGGTTCTACAATGAGCAGTTCTTC.

V and J are TRBV5-1 and TRBJ1-2; tentative D call: TRBD1 (5 bases). Trimming removed 2 bases from V and 3 bases from J, with 17 bases in between. Germline-derived CDR1 and CDR2 are SGHRS and YFSETQ. This CDR3 region has 16 residues. CDR3 region: CASSLQPYRGDYGYTF. The CDR3 DNA follows: TGCGCCAGCAGCTTACAGCCCTACCGGGGGGACTATGGCTACACCTTC.

The chain uses TRBV7-9 and TRBJ2-7; TRBD1 matches 7 bases. V shed 4 bases, J shed 0 bases, and the junction held 3 bases outside the gene matches. This CDR3 has 14 amino acids. Germline-derived CDR1 and CDR2 are SEHNR and FQNEAQ (reference sequence). The CDR3 sequence: CASSSGQSSYEQYF. The DNA of the CDR3 is TGTGCCAGCAGCTCGGGACAGAGCTCCTACGAGCAGTACTTC.

This sequence joins TRBV28 and TRBJ1-5, with TRBD1 matching 7 bases. After removal of 7 bases from V and 0 bases from J, the junction contained 6 bases not matched to a gene. CDR3 size: 15 residues. CDR1 is MDHEN and CDR2 is SYDVKM in the germline V gene. The CDR3 loop is CASINRGPSNQPQHF. The CDR3, as DNA: TGTGCCAGCATAAACAGGGGACCTAGCAATCAGCCCCAGCATTTT.

The chain couples TRBV5-1 to TRBJ1-1; 7 positions match TRBD1. Losses at the gene ends were 4 bases for V and 3 bases for J; bases not matched to a gene: 9. This CDR3 has 15 amino acids. Germline V gene data show CDR1 as SGHRS and CDR2 as YFSETQ. The CDR3 here is CASSAQQGLYTEAFF. CDR3 sequence (DNA): TGCGCCAGCAGCGCGCAACAGGGGTTATACACTGAAGCTTTCTTT. Looking up the rest from reference TRBV5-1 and TRBJ1-1 gives the full variable domain: KAGVTQTPRYLIKTRGQQVTLSCSPISGHRSVSWYQQTPGQGLQFLFEYFSETQRNKGNFPGRFSGRQFSNSRSEMNVSTLELGDSALYLCASSAQQGLYTEAFFGQGTRLTVV.

The chain couples TRBV15 to TRBJ2-1; weak D call: TRBD2 (5 bases). Germline CDR1 LNHNV, CDR2 YYDKDF (reference sequence). The CDR3 covers 17 residues. V lost 0 bases, J lost 6 bases, and 18 bases lay in between. The DNA of the CDR3 is TGTGCCACCAGCAGAGATGGGAGAGGCCGGGGAAGCAATGAGCAGTTCTTC. This gives the protein CATSRDGRGRGSNEQFF. The full variable domain, in which reference TRBV15 and TRBJ2-1 provide the parts outside the CDR3, is DAMVIQNPRYQVTQFGKPVTLSCSQTLNHNVMYWYQQKSSQAPKLLFHYYDKDFNNEADTPDNFQSRRPNTSFCFLDIRSPGLGDTAMYLCATSRDGRGRGSNEQFFGPGTRLTVL.

The chain has TRBV7-8 and TRBJ2-2, with a possible D match to TRBD2 (6 bases). V lost 5 bases to trimming and J lost 4 bases, with 14 bases between them. Germline CDR1 SGHVS, CDR2 FQNEAQ. The CDR3 covers 15 residues. The CDR3 DNA sequence: TGTGCCAGCAGCCCCGGATTCGGGGGCACCGGGGAGCTGTTTTTT. This translates into CASSPGFGGTGELFF.